Shown below are 10 T cell receptor beta chains from a single sample sequenced in a study of response to subunit inactivated influenza vaccine. TCRdb reprocessed the RT-PCR reads via MiXCR and lists one record per CDR3 protein. The sample lists approximately 680,000 distinct CDR3 sequences, 15% to 18% occurring once. This specimen consisted of PBMCs from blood, obtained approximately 13 days after vaccination. All receptors come from a man aged 50 or older who received an inactivated influenza vaccine.

The chain combines TRBV12-3 or TRBV12-4 with TRBJ2-3; 7 bases line up with TRBD1. V lost 5 bases and J lost 4; bases outside the gene matches: 6. CDR3 length equals 14 residues. CDR3 amino acids: CASSVTGFADTQYF. The CDR3 coding sequence is TGTGCCAGCAGTGTGACAGGGTTTGCAGATACGCAGTATTTT.

This clonotype came up a few times. V is TRBV12-3 or TRBV12-4 and J is TRBJ2-7; TRBD2 might be the D (5 bases). The CDR3 has 12 amino acids. The V end lost 6 bases, the J end lost 6 bases, and 12 bases lay between the germline ends. The CDR3 region has the DNA TGTGCCAGCAGCCCTCCCCGGGGCGAGCAGTACTTC. This sequence encodes CASSPPRGEQYF.

V and J are TRBV5-5 and TRBJ2-7; TRBD2 matches 11 bases. Germline lookup yields CDR1 SGHKS and CDR2 YYEKEE (reference sequence). V gave up 2 bases and J gave up 6 bases; unmatched junction bases: 7. The CDR3 totals 15 residues. CDR3 region: CASSFSPSGRLEQYF. CDR3 DNA: TGTGCCAGCAGCTTTTCTCCTAGCGGGAGGCTCGAGCAGTACTTC.

This clonotype was counted many times. CDR3 coding DNA: TGCAGCGTTGAAGGCTACAATGAGCAGTTCTTC. This codes for CSVEGYNEQFF. This chain connects TRBV29-1 to TRBJ2-1; D remains ambiguous. The CDR3 runs to 11 residues. CDR1 is SQVTM and CDR2 is ANQGSEA in the germline V gene. V lost 1 base to trimming and J lost 3 bases, with 1 base between them.

This rearrangement joins TRBV29-1 to TRBJ2-1; weak D call: TRBD2 (6 bases). The CDR3 contains 15 residues. V was trimmed by 4 bases and J by 8 bases, leaving 21 bases between them. Germline CDR1 and CDR2: SQVTM and ANQGSEA. The CDR3 DNA is TGCAGCGTTGTAAGGGCGGGGTGGCACTTTCATGAGCAGTTCTTC. This codes for CSVVRAGWHFHEQFF.

This clonotype has more than one count but fewer than ten. The chain is built from TRBV25-1 and TRBJ2-5, with D possibly called TRBD1 or TRBD2 (5 bases each). The CDR3 spans 14 residues. V was shortened by 2 bases and J by 6 bases, with 13 bases between the two germline ends. In germline, CDR1 is MGHDK, CDR2 SYGVNS. The CDR3 DNA reads TGTGCCAGCAGTGAAGGGGGTAATATAAAGACCCAGTACTTC. Amino acid sequence: CASSEGGNIKTQYF. The variable domain in full, completed from reference TRBV25-1 and TRBJ2-5, reads EADIYQTPRYLVIGTGKKITLECSQTMGHDKMYWYQQDPGMELHLIHYSYGVNSTEKGDLSSESTVSRIRTEHFPLTLESARPSHTSQYLCASSEGGNIKTQYFGPGTRLLVL.

The chain is built from TRBV20-1 and TRBJ1-2; D may be TRBD1 (5 bases). The V and J ends lost 4 bases and 6 bases respectively, with 6 bases between them. This CDR3 region has 10 residues. Germline V gene lookup returns CDR1 DFQATT and CDR2 SNEGSKA (reference sequence). The DNA for the CDR3 is TGCAGTGCTAAGACAGATGGCTACACCTTC. Its translation: CSAKTDGYTF.

This clonotype was seen more than once but under ten times. V is TRBV27 and J is TRBJ2-7; no reliable D call. The CDR3 contains 13 residues. The V gene's germline CDR1 is MNHEY and CDR2 SMNVEV (reference sequence). Trimming stripped 6 bases from V and 9 bases from J, with 18 bases between. CDR3 region: CASSPAQRLLQYF. CDR3 coding DNA: TGTGCCAGCAGCCCCGCACAAAGGTTGTTGCAGTACTTC.

The chain joins TRBV5-6 to TRBJ1-5; D might be TRBD1 (5 bases). The germline gives CDR1 SGHDT, CDR2 YYEEEE. The CDR3 is 15 amino acids. Trimming shortened V by 4 bases and J by 0 bases, and 11 bases separated the two germline ends. For the CDR3, the DNA is TGTGCCAGCAGCGACAGCCCCAATAGCAATCAGCCCCAGCATTTT. As protein: CASSDSPNSNQPQHF.

This clonotype was recorded at least ten times. The chain links TRBV11-2 to TRBJ2-7; TRBD2 is a possible D gene (6 bases). This CDR3 region has 14 residues. Trimming shortened V by 3 bases and J by 4 bases, and 13 bases separated the two germline ends. CDR1 and CDR2 from the germline V gene are SGHAT and FQNNGV. CDR3 bases: TGTGCCAGCAGCTTGGGGGGAAGAGGATACGAGCAGTACTTC. As protein: CASSLGGRGYEQYF.